This T cell receptor beta chain appears in the sequencing data of a study of blood T cell repertoires in COVID-19. Turning to the study itself: The United States, Italy and Spain were the sources of the acute and convalescent COVID-19 samples. T cells, B-cell-depleted T cells, or PBMCs provided the cDNA or gDNA that served as material.

With V trimmed by 6 bases and J by 3 bases, 11 bases remained unmatched. Looked up from germline, CDR1 is LNHDA and CDR2 is SQIVND (reference sequence). The CDR3 runs 15 residues. Authors' data handling: The assay estimated nucleated cells by amplifying reference gene primers. Repertoires were generated with immunoSEQ multiplex PCR, while TCRdb's copy carries only in-frame clones and drops some. From that table come the V and J calls and clone size; the DNA was used to work out D and trimming. The repertoire holds hundreds of thousands of clones, with around 89% as singletons. The specimen was peripheral blood. This TCR was recovered from a man between 35 and 55 years old with acute or convalescent COVID-19. The chain combines TRBV19 with TRBJ2-7, with 7 bases lining up with TRBD1. CDR3 amino acids: CASRPSETGFYEQYF. The CDR3 DNA follows: TGTGCCAGTAGGCCCAGTGAGACAGGGTTCTACGAGCAGTACTTC.